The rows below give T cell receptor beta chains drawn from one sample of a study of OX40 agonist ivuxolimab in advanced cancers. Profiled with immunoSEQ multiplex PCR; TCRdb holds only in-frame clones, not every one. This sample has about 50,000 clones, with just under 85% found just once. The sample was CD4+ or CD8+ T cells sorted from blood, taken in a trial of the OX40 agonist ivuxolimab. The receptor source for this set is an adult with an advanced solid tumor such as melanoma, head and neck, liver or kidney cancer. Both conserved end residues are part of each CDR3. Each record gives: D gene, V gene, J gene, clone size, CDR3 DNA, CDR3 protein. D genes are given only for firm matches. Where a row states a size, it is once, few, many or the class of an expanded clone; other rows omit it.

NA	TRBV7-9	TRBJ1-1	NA	TGTGCCAGCAGCTTAGTAAGGGGGGGGAACACTGAAGCTTTCTTT	CASSLVRGGNTEAFF
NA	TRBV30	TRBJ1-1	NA	TGTGCCTGGAGGCCGGGACTCATGAACACTGAAGCTTTCTTT	CAWRPGLMNTEAFF
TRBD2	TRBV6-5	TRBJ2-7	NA	TGTGCCAGCAGTTATATTCCTAGCGGCGGGGCCCACGAGCAGTACTTC	CASSYIPSGGAHEQYF
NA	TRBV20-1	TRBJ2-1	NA	TGCAGTGCTAGGTACAATGAGCAGTTCTTC	CSARYNEQFF
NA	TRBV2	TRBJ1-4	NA	TGTGCCAGCGCACTTCGAAAGGTTGTTAATGAAAAACTGTTTTTT	CASALRKVVNEKLFF
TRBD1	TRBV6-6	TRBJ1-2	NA	TGTGCCAGCAGCTATCGGACAGGGGACTATGGCTACACCTTC	CASSYRTGDYGYTF
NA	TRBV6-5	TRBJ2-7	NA	TGTGCCAGCGGACCCTACGAGCAGTACTTC	CASGPYEQYF
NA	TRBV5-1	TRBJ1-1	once	TGCGCCAGCAGCACCGGACAGTACACTGAAGCTTTCTTT	CASSTGQYTEAFF
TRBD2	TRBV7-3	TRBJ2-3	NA	TGTGCCAGCAGCCTGGGACTACCCTCGGGAGATACGCAGTATTTT	CASSLGLPSGDTQYF
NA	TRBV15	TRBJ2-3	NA	TGTGCCACCAGCAGAGAAGGCGGGTTTAGCACAGATACGCAGTATTTT	CATSREGGFSTDTQYF
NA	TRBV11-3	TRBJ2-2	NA	TGTGCCAGCAGCCCCCGTGGGGAGCTGTTTTTT	CASSPRGELFF
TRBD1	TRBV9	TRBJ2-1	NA	TGTGCCAGCAGCGCGGCAGGACAGGGGGCGAGGGAGCAGTTCTTC	CASSAAGQGAREQFF
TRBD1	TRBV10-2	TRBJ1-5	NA	TGCGCCAGCAGCCCCGGGACAGGGGGAGGGCAGCCCCAGCATTTT	CASSPGTGGGQPQHF
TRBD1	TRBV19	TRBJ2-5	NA	TGTGCCAGTAGTATAGGAAAGGGGGCTCGTGAGACCCAGTACTTC	CASSIGKGARETQYF
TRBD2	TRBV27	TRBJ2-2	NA	TGTGCCAGCAGTTCATTACTAGCGGGGGGGATCTTGGTAGCCGGGGAGCTGTTTTTT	CASSSLLAGGILVAGELFF
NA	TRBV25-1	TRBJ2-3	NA	TGTGCCAGCAGCGCATTAACCACTAGCACAGATACGCAGTATTTT	CASSALTTSTDTQYF
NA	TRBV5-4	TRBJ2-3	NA	TGTGCCAGCAGCCATCCCAGGGGGGCTAGCACAGATACGCAGTATTTT	CASSHPRGASTDTQYF
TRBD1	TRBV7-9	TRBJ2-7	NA	TGTGCCAGCAGCCCTCTAAAGACAGGGCTTCGGTACTACGAGCAGTACTTC	CASSPLKTGLRYYEQYF
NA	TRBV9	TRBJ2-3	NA	TGTGCCAGCAGCCGCCCCTTAGCGGCGGAGACAGATACGCAGTATTTT	CASSRPLAAETDTQYF
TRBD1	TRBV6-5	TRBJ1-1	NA	TGTGCCAGCAGTTACTCGTCAGGGGGCATCGGTGAAGCTTTCTTT	CASSYSSGGIGEAFF
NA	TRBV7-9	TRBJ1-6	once	TGTGCCAGCAGCTTAGGGGGCGCTAATTCACCCCTCCACTTT	CASSLGGANSPLHF
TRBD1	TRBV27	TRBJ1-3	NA	TGTGCCAGCAGTTCCTGGACAGGCCCTGGAAACACCATATATTTT	CASSSWTGPGNTIYF
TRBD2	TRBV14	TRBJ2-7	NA	TGTGCCAGCAGCCGAGGGAATAGCGGGGGGACCTACGAGCAGTACTTC	CASSRGNSGGTYEQYF
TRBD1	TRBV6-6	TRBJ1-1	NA	TGTGCCAGCAGTTCCGTAGGGACAGGGCAGTTTCCTTTCTTT	CASSSVGTGQFPFF